A selection of T cell receptor beta chains follows, all from one sample in a study of blood T cell repertoires in COVID-19. Sequencing used immunoSEQ multiplex PCR; TCRdb keeps in-frame clones, though not all of them. Found here are some 120,000 clones, approximately 80% of them singletons; the top ten hold roughly 7%. Sequencing input: peripheral blood. The receptors come from a man between 65 and 85 years old with active or convalescent COVID-19. CDR3s include the opening cysteine and the closing phenylalanine or tryptophan. A D gene is named only where the DNA matches it firmly. Clone size is not always given. Where it is, it says once, few, many or a class for expanded clones.

v_gene	d_gene	abundance	j_gene	CDR3nt	CDR3aa
TRBV19	.	.	TRBJ1-3	TGTGCCAGTAGTCCGCGTCCCTCTGGAAACACCATATATTTT	CASSPRPSGNTIYF
TRBV10-3	.	.	TRBJ1-2	TGTGCCATATCCGACACGGGGTACTATGGCTACACCTTC	CAISDTGYYGYTF
TRBV4-3	.	.	TRBJ2-2	TGCGCCAGCAGCCAAGAACTTAGGGGGAACACCGGGGAGCTGTTTTTT	CASSQELRGNTGELFF
TRBV5-1	TRBD2	.	TRBJ2-7	TGCGCCAGCAGCTCCGGACTAGCGGGAGGGGAGCAGTACTTC	CASSSGLAGGEQYF
TRBV7-2	.	.	TRBJ2-2	TGTGCCAGCACCCCGACTAGTTCCGGGGAGCTGTTTTTT	CASTPTSSGELFF
TRBV11-3	.	.	TRBJ1-1	TGTGCCAGCAGCTTGCGGGGGAACGCTTTCTTT	CASSLRGNAFF
TRBV4-3	.	few	TRBJ2-1	TGCGCCAGCAGCCAAGTGGTTGGTAGTGAGCAGTTCTTC	CASSQVVGSEQFF
TRBV7-2	TRBD2	.	TRBJ2-3	TGTGCCAGCAGCCAGAGCGGGAGGAGCACAGATACGCAGTATTTT	CASSQSGRSTDTQYF
TRBV7-2	.	once	TRBJ2-7	TGTGCCAGCAGCTTAGCGAGCGGTAGGGAGTACTTC	CASSLASGREYF
TRBV6-2/TRBV6-3	TRBD2	once	TRBJ2-4	TGTGCCAGCAGTTACCTCGGGACTAGCGGGTTGAGAAACATTCAGTACTTC	CASSYLGTSGLRNIQYF
TRBV7-9	TRBD1	once	TRBJ1-3	TGTGCCAGCAGCACCCCCGGGACAGGGGGCGATACGAGCCGAAACACCATATATTTT	CASSTPGTGGDTSRNTIYF
TRBV7-2	.	few	TRBJ1-5	TGTGCCAGCAGCTTATACGGGAGTCAGCCCCAGCATTTT	CASSLYGSQPQHF
TRBV10-3	.	.	TRBJ1-1	TGTGCCATCAGCTTCCAGGGGAACACTGAAGCTTTCTTT	CAISFQGNTEAFF
TRBV12-5	TRBD1	few	TRBJ2-3	TGTGCTAGTGGTTTGGGGGACAGGGGGCGTGCAGATACGCAGTATTTT	CASGLGDRGRADTQYF
TRBV3-1/TRBV3-2	TRBD2	.	TRBJ2-7	TGTGCCAGCAGCCCCCTCCCTTTGAGCGGGAGTACCTACGAGCAGTACTTC	CASSPLPLSGSTYEQYF
TRBV5-5	TRBD1	.	TRBJ1-4	TGTGCCAGCAGCCCCGGGACAGGGGGAGAAAAACTGTTTTTT	CASSPGTGGEKLFF
TRBV2	TRBD1	.	TRBJ1-1	TGTGCCAGCAGCCGGGACAGGGGGTTTGAAGCTTTCTTT	CASSRDRGFEAFF
TRBV7-2	TRBD1	.	TRBJ1-2	TGTGCCAGCAGTAATCCCGGGACAGGGGGCGCCGGCTACACCTTC	CASSNPGTGGAGYTF
TRBV27	.	.	TRBJ2-3	TGTGCCAGCAGTTTGCTGGGGCCGGCGGCAGATACGCAGTATTTT	CASSLLGPAADTQYF
TRBV7-2	TRBD2	few	TRBJ2-3	TGTGCCAGCAGCTCCCCAGCGGGAGGGAGCACAGATACGCAGTATTTT	CASSSPAGGSTDTQYF
TRBV29-1	TRBD1	.	TRBJ2-7	TGCAGCGTCGCACAGGGGACCAACTCCTACGAGCAGTACTTC	CSVAQGTNSYEQYF